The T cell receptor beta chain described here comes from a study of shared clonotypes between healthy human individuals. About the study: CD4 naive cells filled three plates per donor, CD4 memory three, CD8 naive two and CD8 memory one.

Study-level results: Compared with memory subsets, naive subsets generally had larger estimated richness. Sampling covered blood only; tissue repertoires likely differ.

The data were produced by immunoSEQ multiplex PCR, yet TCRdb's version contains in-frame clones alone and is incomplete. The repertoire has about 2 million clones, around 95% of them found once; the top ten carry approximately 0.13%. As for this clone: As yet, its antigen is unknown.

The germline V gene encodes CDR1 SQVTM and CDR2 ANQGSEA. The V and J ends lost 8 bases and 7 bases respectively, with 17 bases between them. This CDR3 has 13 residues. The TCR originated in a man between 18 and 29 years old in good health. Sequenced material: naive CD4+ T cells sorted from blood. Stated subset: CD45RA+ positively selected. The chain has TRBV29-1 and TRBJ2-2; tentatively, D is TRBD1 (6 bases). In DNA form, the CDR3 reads TGCAGCAGCCGGACAGATCGCAACGGGGAGCTGTTTTTT. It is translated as CSSRTDRNGELFF.